A single sample is the source of the 13 T cell receptor beta chains below, sequenced in a study of blood T cell repertoires in COVID-19. This table comes from immunoSEQ multiplex PCR, and its TCRdb copy is limited to in-frame clones, with some not included. The repertoire holds 250,000 or so clones, with about 93% as singletons. Sequencing was performed on peripheral blood. The receptors come from a man aged 25 to 45 with COVID-19, enrolled during active disease.

The genes are TRBV7-2 and TRBJ2-2; the D gene is possibly TRBD1 (6 bases). The CDR3 runs 15 residues. Germline values: CDR1 SGHTA, CDR2 FQGNSA. With 9 bases removed from V and 5 bases from J, the gap between germline ends came to 19 bases. For the CDR3, the DNA is TGTGCCAGTATTCCCAGGGGTTTAAGGACCGGGGAGCTGTTTTTT. It encodes CASIPRGLRTGELFF.

The chain carries TRBV7-6 and TRBJ2-3; the D gene is possibly TRBD2 (6 bases). This CDR3 is 16 amino acids long. V was pared by 4 bases and J by 9 bases, with 23 bases between. Germline V gives CDR1 SGHVS, CDR2 FNYEAQ. The DNA of the CDR3 is TGTGCCAGCAGCTCCCCCTCGGGCGGGTGGGGGGAAACGCAGTATTTT. Translation: CASSSPSGGWGETQYF.

The V call is TRBV30, the J call TRBJ1-2, with 7 bases aligning to TRBD1. The CDR3 length is 13 residues. From germline, CDR1 is GTSNPN and CDR2 SVGIG (reference sequence). The V and J ends lost 4 bases and 8 bases, in that order; junction bases with no gene match: 10. The CDR3 reads CAWMGQTYEGYTF. The CDR3 DNA sequence: TGTGCCTGGATGGGACAGACCTACGAGGGCTACACCTTC. Variable domain in full (rest from reference TRBV30 and TRBJ1-2): SQTIHQWPATLVQPVGSPLSLECTVEGTSNPNLYWYRQAAGRGLQLLFYSVGIGQISSEVPQNLSASRPQDRQFILSSKKLLLSDSGFYLCAWMGQTYEGYTFGSGTRLTVV.

V is TRBV5-1 and J is TRBJ2-7; TRBD2 matches at 8 bases. Germline values: CDR1 SGHRS, CDR2 YFSETQ. This CDR3 has 16 residues. Trimming removed 3 bases from V and 3 bases from J; junction bases left unmatched: 11. The chain's CDR3 is CASSSGGTSINYEQYF. The CDR3 DNA is TGCGCCAGCAGCTCGGGAGGGACTTCGATCAACTACGAGCAGTACTTC. The complete variable domain, with remaining parts taken from reference TRBV5-1 and TRBJ2-7, reads KAGVTQTPRYLIKTRGQQVTLSCSPISGHRSVSWYQQTPGQGLQFLFEYFSETQRNKGNFPGRFSGRQFSNSRSEMNVSTLELGDSALYLCASSSGGTSINYEQYFGPGTRLTVT.

V is TRBV7-2 and J is TRBJ1-6; D perhaps matches TRBD1 (6 bases). Trimming took off 7 bases at V and 9 bases at J, with 22 bases between the two ends. CDR3 length: 16 amino acids. From germline, CDR1 is SGHTA and CDR2 FQGNSA. CDR3 sequence: CASTPTGRGMSSPLHF. CDR3 in DNA: TGTGCCAGCACCCCAACAGGGAGGGGCATGAGTTCACCCCTCCACTTT. Looking up the rest from reference TRBV7-2 and TRBJ1-6 gives the full variable domain: GAGVSQSPSNKVTEKGKDVELRCDPISGHTALYWYRQSLGQGLEFLIYFQGNSAPDKSGLPSDRFSAERTGGSVSTLTIQRTQQEDSAVYLCASTPTGRGMSSPLHFGNGTRLTVT.

The chain links TRBV19 to TRBJ1-2; tentatively, D is TRBD1 (5 bases). Trimming took off 5 bases at V and 2 bases at J, with 12 bases between the two ends. The V gene's germline CDR1 is LNHDA and CDR2 SQIVND (reference sequence). The CDR3 is 14 residues long. CDR3 sequence: CASSARRGNYGYTF. As DNA, the CDR3 is TGTGCCAGTAGTGCTCGCCGGGGGAACTATGGCTACACCTTC.

The chain joins TRBV6-6 to TRBJ1-1, with 7 bases lining up with TRBD1. The CDR3 is 13 residues long. Germline V gene data show CDR1 as MNHNY and CDR2 as SVGAGI (reference sequence). With V trimmed by 6 bases and J by 1 base, 2 bases remained unmatched. The CDR3 nucleotides read TGTGCCAGCAGCGACAGGGAGAACACTGAAGCTTTCTTT. It codes for CASSDRENTEAFF.

This clone has just one count. This chain links TRBV6-5 with TRBJ1-4, with D possibly being TRBD1 (5 bases). V lost 1 base, J lost 6 bases, and 12 bases lay in between. The CDR3 is made up of 15 amino acids. CDR1 is MNHEY, CDR2 SVGAGI, per germline. CDR3 region: CASSYYGGSDEKLFF. CDR3 DNA: TGTGCCAGCAGTTACTATGGGGGGTCAGATGAAAAACTGTTTTTT.

The rearrangement uses TRBV10-3 and TRBJ2-2; D may be TRBD1 (5 bases). Trimming cost V 3 bases and J 3 bases, with 11 bases left between them. The CDR3 is 15 residues long. From germline, CDR1 is ENHRY and CDR2 SYGVKD. The CDR3 sequence is CAISEFRVDTGELFF. The DNA of the CDR3 is TGTGCCATCAGTGAATTCAGGGTTGACACCGGGGAGCTGTTTTTT.

This sequence joins TRBV7-9 and TRBJ2-7, with TRBD1 identical over 7 bases. CDR3 length equals 16 residues. V lost 1 base and J lost 3; bases outside the gene matches: 9. Germline V lookup: CDR1 SEHNR, CDR2 FQNEAQ (reference sequence). CDR3 sequence (DNA): TGTGCCAGCAGCTTAGGCCCGGGACAGAAAAACTACGAGCAGTACTTC. Protein product: CASSLGPGQKNYEQYF.

This clone turned up a few times. CDR3 in amino acids: CASSGTGDGNEQFF. The CDR3 nucleotides read TGTGCCAGCAGCGGGACAGGGGACGGCAATGAGCAGTTCTTC. V usage is TRBV7-9 and J usage is TRBJ2-1, with 10 positions matching TRBD1. Germline loops: CDR1 SEHNR, CDR2 FQNEAQ (reference sequence). The V and J ends lost 5 bases and 6 bases, in that order; junction bases with no gene match: 4. This CDR3 contains 14 residues.

This clone turned up a few times. V usage is TRBV30 and J usage is TRBJ2-2; D is possibly TRBD1 (6 bases). V lost 4 bases and J 5 bases, leaving 23 bases between the germline ends. The CDR3 loop spans 17 amino acids. Germline V gene data show CDR1 as GTSNPN and CDR2 as SVGIG (reference sequence). The DNA of the CDR3 is TGTGCCTGGACTCCAATTGGGCAGGGGCTCAAGACCGGGGAGCTGTTTTTT. Translation gives CAWTPIGQGLKTGELFF.

The J gene is TRBJ2-7, the V gene TRBV12-3 or TRBV12-4; no clear D gene. This CDR3 is 11 amino acids long. Trimming shortened V by 6 bases and J by 0 bases, and 3 bases separated the two germline ends. The CDR3 is CASSISYEQYF. DNA of the CDR3: TGTGCCAGCAGCATCTCCTACGAGCAGTACTTC.